This entry concerns a single T cell receptor beta chain. Random-hexamer reverse transcription was applied to roughly 0.5 to 1 ug RNA. TCRdb reprocessed the immunoSEQ multiplex PCR reads via MiXCR and lists one record per CDR3 protein. The table has roughly 150,000 distinct CDR3 sequences, roughly 94% seen once; the top ten hold about 0.18%. The sample originates from a study of CD8 T cells in Susac syndrome. The material sequenced was CD8+ T cells from PBMCs. This sequence was found in a human donor with Susac syndrome.

CDR3 DNA: TGTGCCAGCAGGGGACAGGAACAAGAGACCCAGTACTTC. Translating it yields CASRGQEQETQYF. This chain links TRBV2 with TRBJ2-5, with TRBD1 identical over 8 bases. The CDR3 consists of 13 residues. CDR1 and CDR2 (germline): SNHLY, FYNNEI. V shed 6 bases, J shed 2 bases, and the junction held 2 bases outside the gene matches.